The 21 T cell receptor beta chains given below trace back to one sample, sequenced in a study of blood T cell repertoires in COVID-19. TCRdb's table, derived via immunoSEQ multiplex PCR, lists solely in-frame clones and lacks some. The table shows around 280,000 clones, with 85% to 90% occurring only once. Sequenced input: PBMCs or T cells enriched from blood (not recorded which). These receptors originate from a woman younger than 35 with acute COVID-19.

The chain couples TRBV7-6 to TRBJ2-7; a possible D gene is TRBD2 (6 bases). Germline V gene data show CDR1 as SGHVS and CDR2 as FNYEAQ. The CDR3 is 16 residues long. The ends were cut back, 5 bases at V and 3 bases at J, with 20 bases in the middle. Here the CDR3 DNA reads TGTGCCAGCAGCCCGACGATCGCGGGACTTAGCTACGAGCAGTACTTC. The encoded protein is CASSPTIAGLSYEQYF.

In this sample, this clone turned up a few times. The chain combines TRBV4-1 with TRBJ1-2; unclear D gene. The V end was cut by 0 bases, the J end by 4 bases, with 15 bases between. CDR1 is MGHRA and CDR2 is YSYEKL in the germline V gene. CDR3 length equals 16 residues. The CDR3 coding sequence is TGCGCCAGCAGCCAAGATTTAAGTCAGGCGTCCTATGGCTACACCTTC. Protein: CASSQDLSQASYGYTF.

This chain uses TRBV19 with TRBJ1-5; TRBD1 is a possible D gene (5 bases). The CDR3 consists of 15 residues. V was shortened by 4 bases and J by 1 base, with 11 bases between the two germline ends. CDR1 is LNHDA, CDR2 SQIVND, per germline (reference sequence). CDR3 DNA: TGTGCCAGTAGTAGGGCCGGGGGAAGCAATCAGCCCCAGCATTTT. It yields the protein CASSRAGGSNQPQHF.

V is TRBV4-1 and J is TRBJ2-4; D is unresolved. This CDR3 contains 15 residues. Looked up from germline, CDR1 is MGHRA and CDR2 is YSYEKL. Trimming took 1 base from V and 0 from J, leaving 7 bases between them. The CDR3 loop is CASSQGDVAKNIQYF. CDR3 nucleotides: TGCGCCAGCAGCCAAGGAGATGTAGCCAAAAACATTCAGTACTTC.

The chain employs TRBV19 and TRBJ1-5; TRBD1 agrees at 7 bases. V dropped 2 bases and J dropped 6; count of bases not matched to a gene: 7. This CDR3 has 15 residues. CDR1 and CDR2 from the germline V gene are LNHDA and SQIVND (reference sequence). As DNA, the CDR3 is TGTGCCAGTAGTATAATTGGCAGGGGGATTCAGCCCCAGCATTTT. This gives the protein CASSIIGRGIQPQHF.

The chain is built from TRBV21-1 and TRBJ2-7; no DNA check was done on the table's D call, TRBD2. TRBV21-1 represents a pseudogene. This CDR3 has 16 amino acids. The CDR3 DNA reads TGTGCCAGCAGCAAAGGCCCGCTAGCGGGAATTGGCGAGCAGTACTTC. It specifies CASSKGPLAGIGEQYF.

This chain's CDR3 is CASSILAGPNEQFF. In DNA form, the CDR3 reads TGTGCCAGCTCCATTCTAGCGGGCCCCAATGAGCAGTTCTTC. V gene TRBV28 combines with J gene TRBJ2-1; 8 nucleotides line up with TRBD2. The CDR3 length is 14 residues. Germline V gene data show CDR1 as MDHEN and CDR2 as SYDVKM. The V gene end was trimmed by 8 bases and the J gene end by 6 bases; junction bases not matched to a gene: 9.

The rearrangement joins TRBV10-3 to TRBJ1-1; D remains unclear. Germline V CDR1 and CDR2: ENHRY, SYGVKD. Trimming removed 6 bases from V and 0 bases from J, with 14 bases in between. This CDR3 is 15 amino acids long. In DNA form, the CDR3 reads TGTGCCATCAGAAAGGGTCGGGAAATGAACACTGAAGCTTTCTTT. Protein sequence: CAIRKGREMNTEAFF.

This sequence joins TRBV6-5 and TRBJ1-4; unclear D gene. Germline V lookup: CDR1 MNHEY, CDR2 SVGAGI. With 0 bases removed from V and 13 bases from J, the gap between germline ends came to 12 bases. The CDR3 has 13 amino acids. In nucleotides, the CDR3 is TGTGCCAGCAGTTACTCCACCGCGGGCGGACTGTTTTTT. Encoded protein: CASSYSTAGGLFF.

The chain is built from TRBV4-2 and TRBJ2-2, with D tentatively TRBD2 (5 bases). Germline lookup yields CDR1 LGHNA and CDR2 YNFKEQ. The ends were cut back, 0 bases at V and 6 bases at J, with 14 bases in the middle. The CDR3 is 16 residues long. The CDR3 is CASSQDKRSAAGELFF. In DNA form, the CDR3 reads TGTGCCAGCAGCCAAGATAAGCGGAGTGCTGCCGGGGAGCTGTTTTTT.

V usage is TRBV27 and J usage is TRBJ2-7, with 7 bases lining up with TRBD2. Losses at the gene ends were 6 bases for V and 0 bases for J; bases not matched to a gene: 5. The length of the CDR3 is 14 residues. Germline lookup yields CDR1 MNHEY and CDR2 SMNVEV (reference sequence). The CDR3 loop reads CASRGSGGSYEQYF. The CDR3, as DNA: TGTGCCAGCAGGGGATCGGGGGGCTCCTACGAGCAGTACTTC.

This clone has just one count. The chain recombines TRBV7-9 with TRBJ2-1, with 14 bases lining up with TRBD2. The V and J ends lost 5 bases and 5 bases, in that order; junction bases with no gene match: 5. CDR1 and CDR2 from the germline V gene are SEHNR and FQNEAQ (reference sequence). The CDR3 length is 16 residues. CDR3 sequence reads: CASSRRTSGRHNEQFF. The CDR3 bases are TGTGCCAGCAGCCGTAGGACTAGCGGGAGGCACAATGAGCAGTTCTTC.

This clone occurred once. Other nucleotide sequences in the sample specify the same CDR3. The J gene is TRBJ1-1, the V gene TRBV5-4; D is ambiguous. There are 13 residues in the CDR3. Germline values: CDR1 SGHNT, CDR2 YYREEE (reference sequence). The V end lost 4 bases, the J end lost 1 base, and 8 bases lay between the germline ends. CDR3 sequence: CASSLPGNTEAFF. CDR3 sequence (DNA): TGTGCCAGCAGCCTCCCAGGGAACACTGAAGCTTTCTTT.

The genes are TRBV2 and TRBJ2-6; tentatively, D is TRBD2 (5 bases). Trimming pared 4 bases from V and 2 bases from J, leaving 9 bases between. This CDR3 is built from 15 residues. Germline CDR1 reads SNHLY; CDR2 reads FYNNEI. CDR3 sequence (DNA): TGTGCCAGCAGTGGAGACGGGGCTGGGGCCAACGTCCTGACTTTC. It codes for CASSGDGAGANVLTF. Full variable domain (rest looked up from reference TRBV2 and TRBJ2-6): EPEVTQTPSHQVTQMGQEVILRCVPISNHLYFYWYRQILGQKVEFLVSFYNNEISEKSEIFDDQFSVERPDGSNFTLKIRSTKLEDSAMYFCASSGDGAGANVLTFGAGSRLTVL.

The chain joins TRBV2 to TRBJ1-1; D possibly corresponds to TRBD1 (5 bases). Trimming took off 6 bases at V and 5 bases at J, with 7 bases between the two ends. Germline V gene data show CDR1 as SNHLY and CDR2 as FYNNEI. This CDR3 has 11 amino acids. CDR3 DNA sequence: TGTGCCAGCAGCCAGGGTACTGAAGCTTTCTTT. This gives the protein CASSQGTEAFF.

The chain combines TRBV30 with TRBJ2-7, with 7 bases that match TRBD1. Germline V gene sequence: CDR1 GTSNPN, CDR2 SVGIG (reference sequence). The junction had 6 bases not matched to a gene; V was cut back by 3 bases and J by 4 bases. This CDR3 is built from 13 residues. DNA for the CDR3: TGTGCCTGGAGGAGAGGGACAGAGTACGAGCAGTACTTC. Its translation: CAWRRGTEYEQYF.

This clone has just one count. The V call is TRBV5-1, the J call TRBJ2-7; possible D gene TRBD2, 5 bases. Germline lookup yields CDR1 SGHRS and CDR2 YFSETQ. The germline V and J ends were trimmed by 4 bases and 1 base, with 21 bases remaining between them. This CDR3 is 17 amino acids long. CDR3 loop: CASSDHPDFSRSYEQYF. The DNA for the CDR3 is TGCGCCAGCAGCGACCACCCGGACTTCAGTAGGTCCTACGAGCAGTACTTC.

This chain links TRBV9 with TRBJ2-2, with D perhaps matching TRBD1 (5 bases). The CDR3 contains 16 residues. Trimming shortened V by 4 bases and J by 1 base, and 14 bases separated the two germline ends. Looked up from germline, CDR1 is SGDLS and CDR2 is YYNGEE. CDR3 nucleotides: TGTGCCAGCAGCCGTAATCCCCAGGGGAACACCGGGGAGCTGTTTTTT. It encodes CASSRNPQGNTGELFF.

This clone was seen more than once but under ten times. The chain combines TRBV19 with TRBJ2-3; 9 positions match TRBD1. Trimming cost V 6 bases and J 2 bases; bases outside gene matches: 6. CDR1 is LNHDA and CDR2 is SQIVND in the germline V gene (reference sequence). The CDR3 is 15 residues long. The CDR3 DNA sequence: TGTGCCAGTAGCCACAGGGGGCTATACACAGATACGCAGTATTTT. It codes for CASSHRGLYTDTQYF.

The chain carries TRBV6-1 and TRBJ2-1; D gene uncertain. This CDR3 spans 15 amino acids. Germline V gives CDR1 MNHNS, CDR2 SASEGT. V shed 2 bases and J shed 2 bases, with 10 bases lying between them. This CDR3 reads CASSEIGGAYNEQFF. The CDR3 coding sequence is TGTGCCAGCAGTGAAATCGGCGGAGCCTACAATGAGCAGTTCTTC.

This chain connects TRBV18 to TRBJ1-1, with D possibly matching TRBD1 (5 bases). Trimming removed 3 bases at V and 4 bases at J, with 18 bases between. CDR1 is KGHSH and CDR2 is LQKENI in the germline V gene. This CDR3 is built from 16 residues. CDR3: CASSPGQSSRPTEAFF. CDR3 sequence (DNA): TGTGCCAGCTCACCGGGGCAGTCCTCTCGACCCACTGAAGCTTTCTTT.